The sequence of this TCR beta chain was determined in a study of blood T cell repertoires in COVID-19. At the level of the study: Acute-phase and convalescent COVID-19 samples originated in the United States, Italy and Spain. In each case, the material was cDNA or gDNA derived from T cells, B-cell-depleted T cells, or PBMCs.

Source study methods: How many nucleated cells were present was estimated from reference gene primer amplification. Profiling relied on immunoSEQ multiplex PCR, and the TCRdb table lists in-frame clones only, not all of them. V and J calls plus clone size are reproduced from that table; the DNA served to infer D and trimming. This sample yields roughly 66,000 clones, of which approximately 82% are seen a single time; about 7% belongs to the top ten. Germline CDR1 GTSNPN, CDR2 SVGIG (reference sequence). This CDR3 has 14 residues. Trimming took off 5 bases at V and 2 bases at J, with 13 bases between the two ends.

Sequencing input: peripheral blood. The rearrangement uses TRBV30 and TRBJ1-3; a weak D match, TRBD1 (6 bases). The receptor was isolated from a man between 60 and 75 years old with acute or convalescent COVID-19. CDR3 bases: TGTGCCTGGGAACAGGGTCATACTGGAAACACCATATATTTT. Its translation: CAWEQGHTGNTIYF.